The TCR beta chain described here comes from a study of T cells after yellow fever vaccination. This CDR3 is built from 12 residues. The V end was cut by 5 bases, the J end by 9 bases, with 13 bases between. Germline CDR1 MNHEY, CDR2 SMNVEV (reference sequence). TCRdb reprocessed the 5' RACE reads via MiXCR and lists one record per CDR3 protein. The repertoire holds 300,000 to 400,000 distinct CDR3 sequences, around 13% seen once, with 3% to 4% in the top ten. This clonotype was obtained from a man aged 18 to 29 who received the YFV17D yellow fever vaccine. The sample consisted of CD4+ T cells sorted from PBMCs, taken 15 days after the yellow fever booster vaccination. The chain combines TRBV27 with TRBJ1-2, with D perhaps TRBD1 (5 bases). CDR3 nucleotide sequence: TGTGCCAGCAGTCAGAGCAGGGATCGCTACACCTTC. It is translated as CASSQSRDRYTF.